This T cell receptor beta chain emerged from a study of cytomegalovirus exposure and HLA in healthy donors. V dropped 5 bases and J dropped 6; count of bases not matched to a gene: 6. The CDR3 spans 13 residues. Germline V gene sequence: CDR1 MDHEN, CDR2 SYDVKM. Amplification used 60 Vbeta primers and 13 Jbeta primers. The protocol was immunoSEQ multiplex PCR, while the TCRdb copy is restricted to in-frame clones and leaves out a portion. The table lists roughly 160,000 clones, 85% of them singletons. Study-wide results and limits: Later analysis placed DRB1 highest and HLA-C lowest in TCR association rates, which differed by HLA locus.

On this clone: The antigen remains undetermined.

The V and J genes are TRBV28 and TRBJ1-2; TRBD1 matches 7 bases. The origin of this receptor is a boy younger than 10 in good health and CMV-seronegative. Sequencing used PBMCs. CDR3 nucleotides: TGTGCCAGCAGTGTCGGGACAGCTCATGGCTACACCTTC. This encodes CASSVGTAHGYTF.